The rows below give T cell receptor beta chains drawn from one sample of a study of a mutant IDH1 vaccine in newly diagnosed glioma. These TCRs are of unknown antigen specificity. Clones were read by immunoSEQ multiplex PCR, and TCRdb kept only the in-frame ones, dropping some. Of 82,000 or so clones in the sample, almost 85% were seen once. Here the sequenced sample was PBMCs, taken from a glioma patient whose treatment included an IDH1 peptide vaccine. These receptors all come from a young man with glioma. Some clones in this sample may be carry-over from other donors' samples. Both conserved end residues are part of each CDR3. Fields, in order: clone size, D gene, J gene, V gene, CDR3 DNA, CDR3 protein. D genes are given only for firm matches. For some rows the clone size is stated as once, few or many, or as a class when expanded; others skip it.

- | TRBD1 | TRBJ1-4 | TRBV19 | TGTGCCAGTAGTGCCACAGGGGGGCTATCGTTTTGGGCCACTAATGAAAAACTGTTTTTT | CASSATGGLSFWATNEKLFF
- | - | TRBJ2-7 | TRBV28 | TGTGCCAGCACCCCAGGACTACCAAACTCCTACGAGCAGTACTTC | CASTPGLPNSYEQYF
- | TRBD1 | TRBJ2-7 | TRBV25-1 | TGTGCCAGCACCAACCAAAGGGACAGGGGATTTTACGAGCAGTACTTC | CASTNQRDRGFYEQYF
- | - | TRBJ1-2 | TRBV4-2 | TGTGCCAGCAGCCAAGAATGGGGCAGGGAGGATGGCTACACCTTC | CASSQEWGREDGYTF
- | - | TRBJ1-5 | TRBV28 | TGTGCCAGCAGTCCCACGGGAGGGAGCAATCAGCCCCAGCATTTT | CASSPTGGSNQPQHF
- | TRBD1 | TRBJ2-7 | TRBV4-1 | TGCGCCAGCAGCCAGGCCTCAGGGGGATATCGTGAGCAGTACTTC | CASSQASGGYREQYF
- | - | TRBJ1-1 | TRBV20-1 | TGCAGTGCCGATTTGAACACTGAAGCTTTCTTT | CSADLNTEAFF
- | TRBD2 | TRBJ2-1 | TRBV11-2 | TGTGCCAGCAGCTTAGAGGAGCGGGGGTCCTACAATGAGCAGTTCTTC | CASSLEERGSYNEQFF
- | - | TRBJ2-7 | TRBV19 | TGTGCCAGTAGCTCTAAACTGGTAGGGTACGAGCAGTACTTC | CASSSKLVGYEQYF
once | - | TRBJ1-1 | TRBV27 | TGTGCCAGCAGTTCCCTAGACAGACAACTCCGACCCGCTTTCTTT | CASSSLDRQLRPAFF
once | TRBD2 | TRBJ2-5 | TRBV6-4 | TGTGCCAGCAGTCGCGGGAGGGCCTTGGAGTACTTC | CASSRGRALEYF
- | - | TRBJ1-4 | TRBV19 | TGTGCCAGTAAGGAAGGTTCGAGCGGATCCAATGAAAAACTGTTTTTT | CASKEGSSGSNEKLFF
- | - | TRBJ2-7 | TRBV19 | TGTGCCAGTAGTATAGAGCAGGGGAGCTCCTACGAGCAGTACTTC | CASSIEQGSSYEQYF
- | - | TRBJ1-1 | TRBV10-3 | TGTGCCATCAGTGAGTCTGGGGGAGTTGCTGAAGCTTTCTTT | CAISESGGVAEAFF
- | - | TRBJ1-4 | TRBV7-9 | TGTGCCAGCAGCCCCGCGGGCCGAGCCTCTAATGAAAAACTGTTTTTT | CASSPAGRASNEKLFF
few | - | TRBJ2-3 | TRBV7-9 | TGTGCCAGCGAGGGGTTTGATACGCAGTATTTT | CASEGFDTQYF
- | - | TRBJ2-7 | TRBV7-9 | TGTGCCAGCAGCCTAAATACTAGGGGGTACGAGCAGTACTTC | CASSLNTRGYEQYF
- | - | TRBJ2-7 | TRBV5-6 | TGTGCCAGCAGCTTGGAACGGTCCTACGAGCAGTACTTC | CASSLERSYEQYF
- | - | TRBJ2-5 | TRBV19 | TGTGCCAGAGACGGGGGGCAGGGGGCCGGAAAGACCCAGTACTTC | CARDGGQGAGKTQYF
- | - | TRBJ2-2 | TRBV7-2 | TGTGCCAGCAGCTTAGGCTCTGGCACCGGGGAGCTGTTTTTT | CASSLGSGTGELFF
few | - | TRBJ2-7 | TRBV6-1 | TGTGCCAGCAGTGAAATAGGGGGGGGCTTAAACTCCTACGAGCAGTACTTC | CASSEIGGGLNSYEQYF
- | TRBD2 | TRBJ2-5 | TRBV5-1 | TGCGCCAGCAGCTTATCCGGGACTAGCGGGAGATTGGAGACCCAGTACTTC | CASSLSGTSGRLETQYF
- | TRBD2 | TRBJ2-2 | TRBV14 | TGTGCCAGCAGCCGACTAGCGGGGGCCACCGGGGAGCTGTTTTTT | CASSRLAGATGELFF
- | TRBD1 | TRBJ2-5 | TRBV29-1 | TGCAGCGTTGTTAGGACAGGGGGGGGAGAGACCCAGTACTTC | CSVVRTGGGETQYF
- | - | TRBJ2-7 | TRBV7-8 | TGTGCCAGCAGCTTAGCCGAAGGGACACCTGAGGTCGACGAGCAGTACTTC | CASSLAEGTPEVDEQYF
- | - | TRBJ1-2 | TRBV9 | TGTGCCAGCAGCGTACGTTCCGGGGGACCTAACCCCTATGGCTACACCTTC | CASSVRSGGPNPYGYTF
- | TRBD1 | TRBJ2-2 | TRBV27 | TGTGCCAGCTCCCAGGACAGGGTAAAATCGAGGGACACCGGGGAGCTGTTTTTT | CASSQDRVKSRDTGELFF
- | TRBD1 | TRBJ2-7 | TRBV4-2 | TGTGCCAGCAGCGCGGGACAGGGGAGATACGAGCAGTACTTC | CASSAGQGRYEQYF
once | - | TRBJ1-6 | TRBV6-4 | TGTGCCAGCAGTGATCAGGAAGAAAATTCACCCCTCCACTTT | CASSDQEENSPLHF
- | TRBD1 | TRBJ2-2 | TRBV28 | TGTGCCAGCAGGTACAGGGGGGCGAACACCGGGGAGCTGTTTTTT | CASRYRGANTGELFF
once | - | TRBJ1-2 | TRBV20-1 | TGCACGCTATTCCCAGGGCCAGGCTACACCTTC | CTLFPGPGYTF
- | - | TRBJ2-1 | TRBV7-3 | TGTGCCAGCAGCTCCACCGGCCTCAATGAGCAGTTCTTC | CASSSTGLNEQFF
once | - | TRBJ1-2 | TRBV20-1 | TGCAGTGCCAGCCCATTGGGGGGCTACACCTTC | CSASPLGGYTF
- | TRBD1 | TRBJ1-3 | TRBV4-3 | TGCGCCAGCAGCCAGGCCGGGACAGGGACTGGAAACACCATATATTTT | CASSQAGTGTGNTIYF
once | TRBD1 | TRBJ2-3 | TRBV7-2 | TGTGCCAGCAGCTTAGTCAGGGGGCGCGTTGATACGCAGTATTTT | CASSLVRGRVDTQYF
- | - | TRBJ1-1 | TRBV14 | TGTGCCAGCAGCCACCCTGGGACAGAAGCTTTCTTT | CASSHPGTEAFF
- | TRBD1 | TRBJ2-2 | TRBV6-1 | TGTGCCAGCAGTGGACAGGGTCTAGGACCCACGGAGCTGTTTTTT | CASSGQGLGPTELFF
- | - | TRBJ1-1 | TRBV27 | TGTGCCAGCAGTTACGGGGGCTACACTGAAGCTTTCTTT | CASSYGGYTEAFF
once | TRBD2 | TRBJ2-1 | TRBV7-2 | TGTGCCAGCAGCCAGGGGCTAGCGGGGAGTAATGAGCAGTTCTTC | CASSQGLAGSNEQFF
- | - | TRBJ1-3 | TRBV6-6 | TGTGCCAGCAGTTACTTGGGGGGGAGCTCTGGAAACACCATATATTTT | CASSYLGGSSGNTIYF
- | - | TRBJ2-2 | TRBV4-3 | TGCGCCAGCAGCCAAGTCGTGGCCGGGGAGCTGTTTTTT | CASSQVVAGELFF
- | - | TRBJ1-1 | TRBV7-8 | TGTGCCAGCAGCTTAGAACAGCTCATGAACACTGAAGCTTTCTTT | CASSLEQLMNTEAFF
- | - | TRBJ2-1 | TRBV6-1 | TGTGCCAGCAGCGTTGATCGCAATGAGCAGTTCTTC | CASSVDRNEQFF
- | TRBD1 | TRBJ1-2 | TRBV4-3 | TGCGCCAGCAGCCAAGATAGCGTCTTTCCAGGGGGCTATGGCTACACCTTC | CASSQDSVFPGGYGYTF
- | TRBD1 | TRBJ1-5 | TRBV5-4 | TGTGCCAGCAGCTTTGGAACAGGGGGCGCCTGGAGTCAGCCCCAGCATTTT | CASSFGTGGAWSQPQHF
- | - | TRBJ1-2 | TRBV29-1 | TGCAGCGCCGGAGGTCAGGGGAGTTATGGCTACACCTTC | CSAGGQGSYGYTF
- | TRBD2 | TRBJ2-1 | TRBV5-1 | TGCGCCAGCAGCTCGGGACTAGCGGTCCATGAGCAGTTCTTC | CASSSGLAVHEQFF
- | - | TRBJ2-5 | TRBV10-1 | TGCGCCACCGTACAGGGTGGTCAAGAGACCCAGTACTTC | CATVQGGQETQYF
- | TRBD1 | TRBJ1-2 | TRBV5-1 | TGCGCCAGCAGCTACTCCCAGGGACAGGCTTCGGTTGGCTACACCTTC | CASSYSQGQASVGYTF
- | - | TRBJ1-1 | TRBV7-3 | TGTGCCAGCAGCTTTTCCACTGCCACTGAAGCTTTCTTT | CASSFSTATEAFF
- | TRBD1 | TRBJ1-5 | TRBV2 | TGTGCCAGCAGCATAGGACAGGGGAATCAGCCCCAGCATTTT | CASSIGQGNQPQHF
- | TRBD1 | TRBJ2-1 | TRBV10-3 | TGTGCCATCATGCCAGGGGGCTATGTTGAGCAGTTCTTC | CAIMPGGYVEQFF
- | TRBD1 | TRBJ2-1 | TRBV11-2 | TGTGCCAGCAGCCCCGGGACAGTAAATGAGCAGTTCTTC | CASSPGTVNEQFF